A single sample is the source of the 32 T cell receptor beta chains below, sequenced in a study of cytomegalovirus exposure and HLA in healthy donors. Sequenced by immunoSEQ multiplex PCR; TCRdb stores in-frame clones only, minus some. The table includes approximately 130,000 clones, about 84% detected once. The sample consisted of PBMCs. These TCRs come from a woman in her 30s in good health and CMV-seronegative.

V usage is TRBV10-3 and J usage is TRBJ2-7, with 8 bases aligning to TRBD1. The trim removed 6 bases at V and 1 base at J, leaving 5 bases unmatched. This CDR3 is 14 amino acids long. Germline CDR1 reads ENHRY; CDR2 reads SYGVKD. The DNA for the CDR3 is TGTGCCATCAGGCCGGGACAGGTATCCTACGAGCAGTACTTC. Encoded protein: CAIRPGQVSYEQYF.

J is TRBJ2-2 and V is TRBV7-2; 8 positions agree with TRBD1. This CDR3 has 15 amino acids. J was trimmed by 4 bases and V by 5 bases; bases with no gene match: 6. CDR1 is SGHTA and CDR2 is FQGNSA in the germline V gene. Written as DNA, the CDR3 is TGTGCCAGCAGCCGGGACAGGTTGGTCACCGGGGAGCTGTTTTTT. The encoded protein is CASSRDRLVTGELFF. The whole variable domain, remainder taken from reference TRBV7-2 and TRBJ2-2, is GAGVSQSPSNKVTEKGKDVELRCDPISGHTALYWYRQSLGQGLEFLIYFQGNSAPDKSGLPSDRFSAERTGGSVSTLTIQRTQQEDSAVYLCASSRDRLVTGELFFGEGSRLTVL.

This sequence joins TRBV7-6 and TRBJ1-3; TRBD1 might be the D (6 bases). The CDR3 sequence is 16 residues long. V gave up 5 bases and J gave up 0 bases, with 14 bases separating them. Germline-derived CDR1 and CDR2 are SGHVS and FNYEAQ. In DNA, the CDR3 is TGTGCCAGCAGCCTCGGACAGCTCAACTCTGGAAACACCATATATTTT. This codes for CASSLGQLNSGNTIYF.

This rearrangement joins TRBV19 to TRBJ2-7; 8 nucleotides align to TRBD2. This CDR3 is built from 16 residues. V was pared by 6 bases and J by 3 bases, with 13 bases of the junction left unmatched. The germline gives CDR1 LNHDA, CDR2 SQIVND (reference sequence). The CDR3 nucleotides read TGTGCCAGTAGCCGCGCCGGGGCTAGCGGGCGCTACGAGCAGTACTTC. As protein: CASSRAGASGRYEQYF.

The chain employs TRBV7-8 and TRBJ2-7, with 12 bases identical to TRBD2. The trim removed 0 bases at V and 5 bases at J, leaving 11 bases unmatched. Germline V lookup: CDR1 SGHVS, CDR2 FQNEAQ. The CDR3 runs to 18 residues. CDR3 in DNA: TGTGCCAGCAGCTTAGCGCTGCTGAGGCCTAGCGGGGGGGACGAGCAGTACTTC. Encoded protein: CASSLALLRPSGGDEQYF.

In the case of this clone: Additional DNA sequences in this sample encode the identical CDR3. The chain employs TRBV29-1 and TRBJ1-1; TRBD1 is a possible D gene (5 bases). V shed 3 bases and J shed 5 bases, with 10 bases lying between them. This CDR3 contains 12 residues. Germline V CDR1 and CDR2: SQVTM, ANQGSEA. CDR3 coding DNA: TGCAGCGTTGAGGGGGGTAATACTGAAGCTTTCTTT. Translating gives CSVEGGNTEAFF. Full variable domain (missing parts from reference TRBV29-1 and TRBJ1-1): SAVISQKPSRDICQRGTSLTIQCQVDSQVTMMFWYRQQPGQSLTLIATANQGSEATYESGFVIDKFPISRPNLTFSTLTVSNMSPEDSSIYLCSVEGGNTEAFFGQGTRLTVV.

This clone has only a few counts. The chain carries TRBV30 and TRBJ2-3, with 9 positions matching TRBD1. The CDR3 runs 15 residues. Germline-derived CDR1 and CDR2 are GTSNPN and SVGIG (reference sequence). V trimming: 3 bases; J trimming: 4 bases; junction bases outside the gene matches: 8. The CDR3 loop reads CAWSRKGQGSDTQYF. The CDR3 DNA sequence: TGTGCCTGGAGCCGCAAGGGACAGGGATCAGATACGCAGTATTTT.

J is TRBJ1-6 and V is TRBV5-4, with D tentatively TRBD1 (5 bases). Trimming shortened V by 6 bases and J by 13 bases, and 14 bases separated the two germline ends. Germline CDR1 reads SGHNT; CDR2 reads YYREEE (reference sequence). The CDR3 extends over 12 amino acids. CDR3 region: CASMDTRGPLHF. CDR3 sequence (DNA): TGTGCCAGCATGGACACCCGGGGGCCCCTCCACTTT. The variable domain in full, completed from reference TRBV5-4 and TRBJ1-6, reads ETGVTQSPTHLIKTRGQQVTLRCSSQSGHNTVSWYQQALGQGPQFIFQYYREEENGRGNFPPRFSGLQFPNYSSELNVNALELDDSALYLCASMDTRGPLHFGNGTRLTVT.

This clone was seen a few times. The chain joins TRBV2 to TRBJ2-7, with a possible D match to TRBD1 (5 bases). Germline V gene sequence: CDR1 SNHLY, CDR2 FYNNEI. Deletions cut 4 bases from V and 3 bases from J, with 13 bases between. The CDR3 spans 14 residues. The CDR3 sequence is CASSVERGSYEQYF. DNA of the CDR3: TGTGCCAGCAGTGTGGAAAGGGGTAGCTACGAGCAGTACTTC.

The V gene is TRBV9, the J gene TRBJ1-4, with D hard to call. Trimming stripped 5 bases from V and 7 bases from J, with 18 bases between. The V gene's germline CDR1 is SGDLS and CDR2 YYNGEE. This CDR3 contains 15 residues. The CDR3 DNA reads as TGTGCCAGCAGTACCAGAGAGGGAATAGGTGAAAAACTGTTTTTT. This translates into CASSTREGIGEKLFF.

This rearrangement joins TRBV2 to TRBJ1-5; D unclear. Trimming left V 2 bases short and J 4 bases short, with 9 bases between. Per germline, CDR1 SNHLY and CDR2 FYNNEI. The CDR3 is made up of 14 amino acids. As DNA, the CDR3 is TGTGCCAGCAGTGAAAGCCCAGGAAATCAGCCCCAGCATTTT. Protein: CASSESPGNQPQHF.

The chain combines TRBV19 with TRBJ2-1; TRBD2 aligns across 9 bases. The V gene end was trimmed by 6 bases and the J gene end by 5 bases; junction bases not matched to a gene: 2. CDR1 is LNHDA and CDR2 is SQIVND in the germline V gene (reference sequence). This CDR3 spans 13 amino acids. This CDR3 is CASRGGGDNEQFF. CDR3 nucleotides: TGTGCCAGTAGAGGCGGGGGGGACAATGAGCAGTTCTTC.

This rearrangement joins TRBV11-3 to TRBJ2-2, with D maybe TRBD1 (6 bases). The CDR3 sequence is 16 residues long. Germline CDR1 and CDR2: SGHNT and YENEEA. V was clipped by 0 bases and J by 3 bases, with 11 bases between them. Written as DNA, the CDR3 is TGTGCCAGCAGCTTAGATGCAGGGGTTCACACCGGGGAGCTGTTTTTT. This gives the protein CASSLDAGVHTGELFF.

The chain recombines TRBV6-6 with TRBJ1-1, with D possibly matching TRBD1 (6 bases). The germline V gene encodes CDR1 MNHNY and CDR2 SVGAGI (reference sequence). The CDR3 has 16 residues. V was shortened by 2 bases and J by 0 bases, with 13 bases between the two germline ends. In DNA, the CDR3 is TGTGCCAGCAGTTACGGGCAGGGGAGCATGAACACTGAAGCTTTCTTT. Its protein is CASSYGQGSMNTEAFF.

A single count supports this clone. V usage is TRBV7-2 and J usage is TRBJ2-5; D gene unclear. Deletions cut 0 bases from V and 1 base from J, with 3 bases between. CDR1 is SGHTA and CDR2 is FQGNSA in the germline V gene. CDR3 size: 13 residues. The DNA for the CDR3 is TGTGCCAGCAGCTTAGCCTTCCAAGAGACCCAGTACTTC. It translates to CASSLAFQETQYF. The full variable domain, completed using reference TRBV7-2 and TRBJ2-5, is GAGVSQSPSNKVTEKGKDVELRCDPISGHTALYWYRQSLGQGLEFLIYFQGNSAPDKSGLPSDRFSAERTGGSVSTLTIQRTQQEDSAVYLCASSLAFQETQYFGPGTRLLVL.

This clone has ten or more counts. CDR3 region: CASSGTRSSYGYTF. The CDR3 bases are TGTGCCAGCAGTGGAACAAGGTCTAGCTATGGCTACACCTTC. The rearrangement joins TRBV6-5 to TRBJ1-2; D is uncertain. This CDR3 has 14 amino acids. V gave up 5 bases and J gave up 4 bases, with 14 bases separating them. Germline V CDR1 and CDR2: MNHEY, SVGAGI.

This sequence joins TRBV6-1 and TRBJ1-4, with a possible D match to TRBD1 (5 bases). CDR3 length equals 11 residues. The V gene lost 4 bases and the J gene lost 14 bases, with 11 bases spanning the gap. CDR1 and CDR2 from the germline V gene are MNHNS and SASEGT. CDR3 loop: CASSGTGPLFF. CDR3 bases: TGTGCCAGCAGTGGTACAGGCCCCCTGTTTTTT.

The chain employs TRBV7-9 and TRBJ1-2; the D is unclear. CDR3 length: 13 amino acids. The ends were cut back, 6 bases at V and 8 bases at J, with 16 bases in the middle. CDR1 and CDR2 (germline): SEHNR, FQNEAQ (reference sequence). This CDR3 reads CASREEARGGYTF. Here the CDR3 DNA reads TGTGCCAGCAGGGAGGAAGCACGTGGAGGCTACACCTTC.

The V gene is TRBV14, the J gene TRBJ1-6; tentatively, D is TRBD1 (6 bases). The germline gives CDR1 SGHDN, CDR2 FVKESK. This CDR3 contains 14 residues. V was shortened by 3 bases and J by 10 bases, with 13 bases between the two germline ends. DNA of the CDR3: TGTGCCAGCAGCCACAGGGGAATAGGATCACCCCTCCACTTT. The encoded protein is CASSHRGIGSPLHF.

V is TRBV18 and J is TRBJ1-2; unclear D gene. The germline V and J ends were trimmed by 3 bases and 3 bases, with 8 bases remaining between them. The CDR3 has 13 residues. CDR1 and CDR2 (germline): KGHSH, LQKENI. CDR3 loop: CASSPEGDYGYTF. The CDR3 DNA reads TGTGCCAGCTCACCCGAGGGTGACTATGGCTACACCTTC.

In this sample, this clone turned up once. Here the CDR3 DNA reads TGTGCCAGCATAACGCCCGCCCACAGGGGTGTTAGCAATCAGCCCCAGCATTTT. It translates to CASITPAHRGVSNQPQHF. The chain joins TRBV11-1 to TRBJ1-5, with 7 positions matching TRBD1. Trimming at V came to 7 bases and at J to 0 bases, leaving 15 bases not matched to a gene. Germline values: CDR1 SGHAT, CDR2 FQDESV (reference sequence). The CDR3 is 18 residues long. The full variable domain, with the rest looked up from reference TRBV11-1 and TRBJ1-5, is EAEVAQSPRYKITEKSQAVAFWCDPISGHATLYWYRQILGQGPELLVQFQDESVVDDSQLPKDRFSAERLKGVDSTLKIQPAELGDSAMYLCASITPAHRGVSNQPQHFGDGTRLSIL.

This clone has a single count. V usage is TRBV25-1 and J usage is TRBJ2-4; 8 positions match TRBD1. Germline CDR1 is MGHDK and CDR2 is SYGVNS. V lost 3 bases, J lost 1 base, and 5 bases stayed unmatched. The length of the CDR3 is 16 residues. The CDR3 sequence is CASSDHQGAAKNIQYF. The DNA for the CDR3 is TGTGCCAGCAGTGACCATCAGGGGGCCGCCAAAAACATTCAGTACTTC.

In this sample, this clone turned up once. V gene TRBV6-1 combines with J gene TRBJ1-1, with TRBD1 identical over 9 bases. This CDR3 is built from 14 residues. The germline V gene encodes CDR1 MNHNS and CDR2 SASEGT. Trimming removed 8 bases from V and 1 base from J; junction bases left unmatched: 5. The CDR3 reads CASGTGGGNTEAFF. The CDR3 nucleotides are TGTGCCAGCGGTACAGGGGGCGGGAACACTGAAGCTTTCTTT.

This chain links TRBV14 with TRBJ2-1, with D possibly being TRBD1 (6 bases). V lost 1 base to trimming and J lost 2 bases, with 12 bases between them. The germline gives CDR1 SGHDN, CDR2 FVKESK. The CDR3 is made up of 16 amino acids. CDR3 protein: CASSQVPRGTYNEQFF. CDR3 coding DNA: TGTGCCAGCAGCCAAGTCCCTAGGGGGACCTACAATGAGCAGTTCTTC.

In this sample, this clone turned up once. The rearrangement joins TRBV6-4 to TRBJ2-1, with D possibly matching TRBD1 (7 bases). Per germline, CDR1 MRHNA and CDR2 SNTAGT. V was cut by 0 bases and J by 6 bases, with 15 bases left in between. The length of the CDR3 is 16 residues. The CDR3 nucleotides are TGTGCCAGCAGTGACTCGGACAGGAGGGCCGCCAATGAGCAGTTCTTC. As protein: CASSDSDRRAANEQFF.

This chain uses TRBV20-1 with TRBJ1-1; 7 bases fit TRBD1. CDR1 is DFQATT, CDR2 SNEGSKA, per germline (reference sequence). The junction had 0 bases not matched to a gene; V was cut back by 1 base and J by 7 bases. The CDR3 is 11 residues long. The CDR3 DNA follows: TGCAGTGCTAGAGGACAGGGTGAAGCTTTCTTT. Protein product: CSARGQGEAFF.

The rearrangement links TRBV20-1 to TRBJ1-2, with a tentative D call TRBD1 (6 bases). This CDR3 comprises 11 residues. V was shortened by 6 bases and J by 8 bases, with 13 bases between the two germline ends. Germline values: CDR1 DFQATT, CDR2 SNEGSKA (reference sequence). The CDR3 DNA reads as TGCAGTGCCCACGGGGGGCTAGGCTACACCTTC. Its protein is CSAHGGLGYTF.

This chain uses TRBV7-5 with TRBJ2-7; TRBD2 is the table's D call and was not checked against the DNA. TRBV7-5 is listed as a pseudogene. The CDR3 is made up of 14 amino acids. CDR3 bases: TGTGCCAGCAGCTCCAGACTAGTATGGTACGAGCAGTACTTC. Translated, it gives CASSSRLVWYEQYF.

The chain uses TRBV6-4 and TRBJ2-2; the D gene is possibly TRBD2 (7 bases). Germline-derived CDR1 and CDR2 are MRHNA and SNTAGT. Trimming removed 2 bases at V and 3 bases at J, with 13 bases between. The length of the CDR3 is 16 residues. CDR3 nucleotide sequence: TGTGCCAGCAGTGACACTTCGCGGGGGCACACCGGGGAGCTGTTTTTT. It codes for CASSDTSRGHTGELFF.

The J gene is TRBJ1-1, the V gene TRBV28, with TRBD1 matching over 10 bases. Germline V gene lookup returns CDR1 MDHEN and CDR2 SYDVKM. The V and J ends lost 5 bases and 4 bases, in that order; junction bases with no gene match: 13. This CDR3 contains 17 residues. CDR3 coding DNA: TGTGCCAGCAGTCCCCAGGGACAGGGGCGAACACGCACTGAAGCTTTCTTT. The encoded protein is CASSPQGQGRTRTEAFF.

Written as DNA, the CDR3 is TGTGCCAGCACCGGAGGGGTTAGCGGGGGGGCGAACACCGGGGAGCTGTTTTTT. Translated: CASTGGVSGGANTGELFF. The chain carries TRBV7-6 and TRBJ2-2; the match to TRBD2 covers 11 bases. The V and J ends lost 7 bases and 0 bases, in that order; junction bases with no gene match: 10. The V gene's germline CDR1 is SGHVS and CDR2 FNYEAQ. The CDR3 runs 18 residues. Variable domain in full (rest from reference TRBV7-6 and TRBJ2-2): GAGVSQSPRYKVTKRGQDVALRCDPISGHVSLYWYRQALGQGPEFLTYFNYEAQQDKSGLPNDRFSAERPEGSISTLTIQRTEQRDSAMYRCASTGGVSGGANTGELFFGEGSRLTVL.

The DNA for the CDR3 is TGTGCCAGCAGCTCACCCCCGGGGGTTGCCGGGGAGCTGTTTTTT. Protein sequence: CASSSPPGVAGELFF. The rearrangement joins TRBV7-6 to TRBJ2-2; a weak D match, TRBD2 (6 bases). Trimming cost V 4 bases and J 6 bases, with 15 bases left between them. The germline CDR1 and CDR2 sequences are SGHVS and FNYEAQ. CDR3 length equals 15 residues.